These 9 T cell receptor beta chains share one sample of origin, sequenced in a study of blood T cell repertoires in COVID-19. Here immunoSEQ multiplex PCR was the method, and the copy in TCRdb shows in-frame clones only, minus some. The table records 250,000 to 300,000 clones, about 80% of them present only once. The sequencing input was PBMCs or T cells enriched from blood (not recorded which). The receptors here all came from a man aged 30-40 years with acute COVID-19.

The V gene is TRBV18, the J gene TRBJ1-1, with D unclear. The CDR3 extends over 14 amino acids. From germline, CDR1 is KGHSH and CDR2 LQKENI. The V end was cut by 0 bases, the J end by 1 base, with 6 bases between. The CDR3 region is CASSPPKPNTEAFF. The CDR3 region has the DNA TGTGCCAGCTCACCACCGAAGCCGAACACTGAAGCTTTCTTT.

The chain uses TRBV3-1 (or the pseudogene TRBV3-2) and TRBJ1-1; D ambiguous. The CDR3 runs to 14 residues. Trimming removed 4 bases from V and 1 base from J, with 10 bases in between. CDR1 and CDR2 from the germline V gene are LGHDT and YNNKEL (reference sequence). The CDR3 loop is CASSPLRGNTEAFF. In DNA, the CDR3 is TGTGCCAGCAGCCCCCTACGAGGGAACACTGAAGCTTTCTTT.

Regarding this clone: Sequence at one end of the junction differs from germline and may be a read error. V is TRBV5-1 and J is TRBJ1-5; no clear D. The CDR3 is made up of 13 amino acids. The germline gives CDR1 SGHRS, CDR2 YFSETQ. The CDR3 DNA is TGTGCCAGCAGCTCCGGGGACAATCAGCCCCAGCATTTT. Translation: CASSSGDNQPQHF. Full variable domain (remainder filled in from reference TRBV5-1 and TRBJ1-5): KAGVTQTPRYLIKTRGQQVTLSCSPISGHRSVSWYQQTPGQGLQFLFEYFSETQRNKGNFPGRFSGRQFSNSRSEMNVSTLELGDSALYLCASSSGDNQPQHFGDGTRLSIL.

The gene calls are TRBV5-1 and TRBJ1-2, with D tentatively TRBD1 (6 bases). This CDR3 has 14 amino acids. The germline V gene has CDR1 SGHRS and CDR2 YFSETQ. Trimming cost V 1 base and J 4 bases, with 11 bases left between them. CDR3 sequence: CASSLRTEIYGYTF. CDR3 sequence (DNA): TGCGCCAGCAGCTTGCGGACAGAAATCTATGGCTACACCTTC.

The chain joins TRBV18 to TRBJ1-2; 10 nucleotides agree with TRBD1. The V and J ends lost 4 bases and 7 bases, in that order; junction bases with no gene match: 9. CDR3 length equals 15 residues. Germline lookup yields CDR1 KGHSH and CDR2 LQKENI. CDR3: CASSQPTGTGVGYTF. Here the CDR3 DNA reads TGTGCCAGCTCACAGCCCACCGGGACAGGGGTTGGCTACACCTTC.

This chain links TRBV6-5 with TRBJ1-6; 7 nucleotides line up with TRBD1. This CDR3 has 12 amino acids. The trim removed 4 bases at V and 16 bases at J, leaving 7 bases unmatched. Germline V CDR1 and CDR2: MNHEY, SVGAGI. CDR3 loop: CASSFRDRQLHF. In DNA, the CDR3 is TGTGCCAGCAGTTTCCGGGACAGACAACTCCACTTT.

This sequence joins TRBV2 and TRBJ2-7, with TRBD1 as a possible D gene (5 bases). This CDR3 comprises 15 residues. V lost 1 base, J lost 6 bases, and 16 bases lay in between. Germline CDR1 and CDR2: SNHLY and FYNNEI. CDR3 sequence reads: CASSEGVLLTAEQYV. DNA for the CDR3: TGTGCCAGCAGTGAAGGGGTTTTGCTGACAGCCGAGCAGTACGTC.

The rearrangement uses TRBV6-1 and TRBJ2-1; D might be TRBD1 (5 bases). The germline V gene has CDR1 MNHNS and CDR2 SASEGT. The V gene lost 3 bases and the J gene lost 12 bases, with 15 bases spanning the gap. This CDR3 spans 13 amino acids. The CDR3 sequence: CASSEAGWDGQFF. For the CDR3, the DNA is TGTGCCAGCAGTGAGGCAGGGTGGGATGGGCAGTTCTTC.

This clone was counted a single time. The rearrangement joins TRBV7-3 to TRBJ2-5, with 10 bases fitting TRBD2. With V trimmed by 4 bases and J by 5 bases, 7 bases remained unmatched. Germline V gene sequence: CDR1 SGHTA, CDR2 FQGTGA. CDR3 length: 15 amino acids. The CDR3 sequence: CASSWTSGEGETQYF. CDR3 coding DNA: TGTGCCAGCAGCTGGACTAGCGGAGAGGGGGAGACCCAGTACTTC.